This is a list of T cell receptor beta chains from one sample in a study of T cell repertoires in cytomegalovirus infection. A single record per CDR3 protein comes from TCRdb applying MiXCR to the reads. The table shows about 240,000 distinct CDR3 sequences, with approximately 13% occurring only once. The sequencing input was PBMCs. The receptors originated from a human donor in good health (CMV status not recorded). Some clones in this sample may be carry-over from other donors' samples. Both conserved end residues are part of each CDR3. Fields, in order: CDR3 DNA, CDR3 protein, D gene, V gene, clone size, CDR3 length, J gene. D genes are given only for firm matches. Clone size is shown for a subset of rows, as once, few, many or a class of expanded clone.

CDR3 DNA: TGTGCCAGCAGCTGGATAAGCGGGTCGGGTCTCGAGCAGTACTTC; CDR3 protein: CASSWISGSGLEQYF; D gene: -; V gene: TRBV7-2; clone size: many; CDR3 length: 15; J gene: TRBJ2-7
CDR3 DNA: TGTGCCAGCAGCGAGATGCGGGGGGGGTACAATGAGCAGTTCTTC; CDR3 protein: CASSEMRGGYNEQFF; D gene: TRBD2; V gene: TRBV7-2; clone size: many; CDR3 length: 15; J gene: TRBJ2-1
CDR3 DNA: TGTGCCAGCAGCTTAGCAGGGGGCGCCGTACCTGTTGGAGGCTACACCTTC; CDR3 protein: CASSLAGGAVPVGGYTF; D gene: TRBD1; V gene: TRBV7-2; clone size: many; CDR3 length: 17; J gene: TRBJ1-2
CDR3 DNA: TGTGCCAGCAGCCCTCGCCAGGGTTCTAACTATGGCTACACCTTC; CDR3 protein: CASSPRQGSNYGYTF; D gene: -; V gene: TRBV7-2; clone size: many; CDR3 length: 15; J gene: TRBJ1-2
CDR3 DNA: TGTGCCAGCAGTCCCCGGGGCAGGGTCACAGATACGCAGTATTTT; CDR3 protein: CASSPRGRVTDTQYF; D gene: -; V gene: TRBV2; clone size: -; CDR3 length: 15; J gene: TRBJ2-3
CDR3 DNA: TGTGCCAGCCAACTGGGGAAGTACCCTCGCACAGATACGCAGTATTTT; CDR3 protein: CASQLGKYPRTDTQYF; D gene: -; V gene: TRBV11-2; clone size: many; CDR3 length: 16; J gene: TRBJ2-3
CDR3 DNA: TGCAGTGCCCCTCTGGACGCTCTTCGGGGTGAGCAGTTCTTC; CDR3 protein: CSAPLDALRGEQFF; D gene: -; V gene: TRBV20-1; clone size: -; CDR3 length: 14; J gene: TRBJ2-1
CDR3 DNA: TGTGCCAGCAGTTCCCTCAGCGGGAGGTCCACCGGGGAGCTGTTTTTT; CDR3 protein: CASSSLSGRSTGELFF; D gene: TRBD2; V gene: TRBV6-2/TRBV6-3; clone size: many; CDR3 length: 16; J gene: TRBJ2-2
CDR3 DNA: TGTGCCAGCAGCTTCCCCGTCCTCGGGGATACGCAGTATTTT; CDR3 protein: CASSFPVLGDTQYF; D gene: -; V gene: TRBV7-9; clone size: many; CDR3 length: 14; J gene: TRBJ2-3
CDR3 DNA: TGTGCCAGCAGCTTAGCGTCAGGGGGGTCTAGCAATCAGCCCCAGCATTTT; CDR3 protein: CASSLASGGSSNQPQHF; D gene: TRBD1; V gene: TRBV7-6; clone size: many; CDR3 length: 17; J gene: TRBJ1-5
CDR3 DNA: TGTGCCAGCAGCTCCGGGACAGATAATTCACCCCTCCACTTT; CDR3 protein: CASSSGTDNSPLHF; D gene: TRBD1; V gene: TRBV7-2; clone size: many; CDR3 length: 14; J gene: TRBJ1-6
CDR3 DNA: TGCAGTGCTAGAGTACACGGGTTAGCGGGAGGGATGGAGACCCAGTACTTC; CDR3 protein: CSARVHGLAGGMETQYF; D gene: TRBD2; V gene: TRBV20-1; clone size: many; CDR3 length: 17; J gene: TRBJ2-5
CDR3 DNA: TGTGCCAGCAGCCAAGTCGGACAGGGTGCTCAGTACTTC; CDR3 protein: CASSQVGQGAQYF; D gene: TRBD1; V gene: TRBV14; clone size: -; CDR3 length: 13; J gene: TRBJ2-4
CDR3 DNA: TGTGCCAGCAGCCAGGTTAGACAGGGTAATTCACCCCTCCACTTT; CDR3 protein: CASSQVRQGNSPLHF; D gene: TRBD1; V gene: TRBV4-1; clone size: few; CDR3 length: 15; J gene: TRBJ1-6
CDR3 DNA: TGTGCCAGCAGTTCCAGCTGGCGGGAGAGAGAGACCCAGTACTTC; CDR3 protein: CASSSSWRERETQYF; D gene: TRBD2; V gene: TRBV12-3/TRBV12-4; clone size: many; CDR3 length: 15; J gene: TRBJ2-5
CDR3 DNA: TGTGCCAGCAGCGTAACAGGGGTCCAAGAGACCCAGTACTTC; CDR3 protein: CASSVTGVQETQYF; D gene: TRBD1; V gene: TRBV5-3; clone size: -; CDR3 length: 14; J gene: TRBJ2-5
CDR3 DNA: TGTGCTAGTGGTTTGGTACCCCCGAACACTGAAGCTTTCTTT; CDR3 protein: CASGLVPPNTEAFF; D gene: -; V gene: TRBV12-5; clone size: many; CDR3 length: 14; J gene: TRBJ1-1
CDR3 DNA: TGTGCCAGCAGCTCACGGACTAGCAAGGTCAAAAACATTCAGTACTTC; CDR3 protein: CASSSRTSKVKNIQYF; D gene: TRBD2; V gene: TRBV7-2; clone size: many; CDR3 length: 16; J gene: TRBJ2-4
CDR3 DNA: TGTGCCAGCAGCTTAGAAGGGGACCAGACCCAGTACTTC; CDR3 protein: CASSLEGDQTQYF; D gene: -; V gene: TRBV7-3; clone size: many; CDR3 length: 13; J gene: TRBJ2-5
CDR3 DNA: TGCGCCAGCAGCCCAGGTCTTGACGGGGTGAACACTGAAGCTTTCTTT; CDR3 protein: CASSPGLDGVNTEAFF; D gene: -; V gene: TRBV4-3; clone size: -; CDR3 length: 16; J gene: TRBJ1-1
CDR3 DNA: TGTGCCAGCAGCTTTACTCTGGGGCAGGGGGAGACCCAGTACTTC; CDR3 protein: CASSFTLGQGETQYF; D gene: -; V gene: TRBV7-9; clone size: -; CDR3 length: 15; J gene: TRBJ2-5
CDR3 DNA: TGTGCCAGCAGTAAGGAGGGACAGATCACTGAAGCTTTCTTT; CDR3 protein: CASSKEGQITEAFF; D gene: TRBD1; V gene: TRBV2; clone size: few; CDR3 length: 14; J gene: TRBJ1-1
CDR3 DNA: TGCAGTGCTCAAAATTTAGGTCGTCAAGAGACCCAGTACTTC; CDR3 protein: CSAQNLGRQETQYF; D gene: -; V gene: TRBV20-1; clone size: -; CDR3 length: 14; J gene: TRBJ2-5
CDR3 DNA: TGTGCCAGCAGCCAAGATAGGCAGACATTGAACACTGAAGCTTTCTTT; CDR3 protein: CASSQDRQTLNTEAFF; D gene: -; V gene: TRBV4-2; clone size: many; CDR3 length: 16; J gene: TRBJ1-1
CDR3 DNA: TGTGCCAGCAGGGGCGGGAGCTTCTCCTACGAGCAGTACTTC; CDR3 protein: CASRGGSFSYEQYF; D gene: TRBD2; V gene: TRBV7-2; clone size: many; CDR3 length: 14; J gene: TRBJ2-7
CDR3 DNA: TGTGCCGGGGCGGAGGGGGACGGTCAGCCCCAGCATTTT; CDR3 protein: CAGAEGDGQPQHF; D gene: -; V gene: TRBV19; clone size: -; CDR3 length: 13; J gene: TRBJ1-5
CDR3 DNA: TGTGCCATCAGTGGGCAAGCGGGGGTCACCTACGAGCAGTACTTC; CDR3 protein: CAISGQAGVTYEQYF; D gene: TRBD2; V gene: TRBV10-3; clone size: many; CDR3 length: 15; J gene: TRBJ2-7
CDR3 DNA: TGTGCCAGCAGCTCCCTAGCGGGGGGGCCCCAACGGCAGTTCTTC; CDR3 protein: CASSSLAGGPQRQFF; D gene: TRBD2; V gene: TRBV7-2; clone size: many; CDR3 length: 15; J gene: TRBJ2-1
CDR3 DNA: TGTGCCATCGGTCCGGGGCAGCCCTACGAGCAGTACTTC; CDR3 protein: CAIGPGQPYEQYF; D gene: -; V gene: TRBV10-3; clone size: many; CDR3 length: 13; J gene: TRBJ2-7
CDR3 DNA: TGTGCCATCAGCGGACGTCCTCCGGACACTGAAGCTTTCTTT; CDR3 protein: CAISGRPPDTEAFF; D gene: -; V gene: TRBV10-3; clone size: many; CDR3 length: 14; J gene: TRBJ1-1
CDR3 DNA: TGTGCCAGCAGTAAGGACAGGGGGGTTAGCAATCAGCCCCAGCATTTT; CDR3 protein: CASSKDRGVSNQPQHF; D gene: TRBD1; V gene: TRBV6-1; clone size: many; CDR3 length: 16; J gene: TRBJ1-5
CDR3 DNA: TGCAGTGCTCCCCGAAAGGGACTAGCGGGGGGGCGTGGGTCCTACAATGAGCAGTTCTTC; CDR3 protein: CSAPRKGLAGGRGSYNEQFF; D gene: TRBD2; V gene: TRBV20-1; clone size: many; CDR3 length: 20; J gene: TRBJ2-1
CDR3 DNA: TGTGCCAGCAGTGAAGCAGGGCCGGAGCCCCAGCATTTT; CDR3 protein: CASSEAGPEPQHF; D gene: -; V gene: TRBV2; clone size: -; CDR3 length: 13; J gene: TRBJ1-5
CDR3 DNA: TGTGCCAGCAGCGCCGACGGAAGTGGCAAACTGTTTTTT; CDR3 protein: CASSADGSGKLFF; D gene: -; V gene: TRBV7-2; clone size: many; CDR3 length: 13; J gene: TRBJ1-4
CDR3 DNA: TGTGCCAGCAGTTTACCCATCTCTAATGAAAAACTGTTTTTT; CDR3 protein: CASSLPISNEKLFF; D gene: -; V gene: TRBV28; clone size: many; CDR3 length: 14; J gene: TRBJ1-4
CDR3 DNA: TGCGCCAGCAGCCAAGATTCTGAACAGTCCTACGAGCAGTACTTC; CDR3 protein: CASSQDSEQSYEQYF; D gene: -; V gene: TRBV4-3; clone size: few; CDR3 length: 15; J gene: TRBJ2-7
CDR3 DNA: TGCAGTGCTAGATTGGGCGGAATGGGCACAGATACGCAGTATTTT; CDR3 protein: CSARLGGMGTDTQYF; D gene: -; V gene: TRBV20-1; clone size: many; CDR3 length: 15; J gene: TRBJ2-3
CDR3 DNA: TGTGCCAGCAGCGGGTTGTTGGGGACCCAGTACTTC; CDR3 protein: CASSGLLGTQYF; D gene: -; V gene: TRBV7-2; clone size: many; CDR3 length: 12; J gene: TRBJ2-5
CDR3 DNA: TGTGCCATCAGTGAGGCCGGGACAGTCAATCAGCCCCAGCATTTT; CDR3 protein: CAISEAGTVNQPQHF; D gene: TRBD1; V gene: TRBV10-3; clone size: -; CDR3 length: 15; J gene: TRBJ1-5
CDR3 DNA: TGTGCCAGCAGCTTAGCGCAGGGAGCCTACAATGAGCAGTTCTTC; CDR3 protein: CASSLAQGAYNEQFF; D gene: -; V gene: TRBV7-2; clone size: many; CDR3 length: 15; J gene: TRBJ2-1
CDR3 DNA: TGCGCCAGCAGCCAAGGCGAAGGTACCGGGGAGCTGTTTTTT; CDR3 protein: CASSQGEGTGELFF; D gene: -; V gene: TRBV4-3; clone size: few; CDR3 length: 14; J gene: TRBJ2-2
CDR3 DNA: TGTGCCAGTAGTACAAGGGACAGGGTGAACACTGAAGCTTTCTTT; CDR3 protein: CASSTRDRVNTEAFF; D gene: TRBD1; V gene: TRBV19; clone size: -; CDR3 length: 15; J gene: TRBJ1-1
CDR3 DNA: TGTGCCAGCAGTGGGGGGGCCAGCGGAGAAAAACTGTTTTTT; CDR3 protein: CASSGGASGEKLFF; D gene: -; V gene: TRBV2; clone size: many; CDR3 length: 14; J gene: TRBJ1-4
CDR3 DNA: TGTGCCAGTAGTGGAGTCGAAGCTTTCTTT; CDR3 protein: CASSGVEAFF; D gene: -; V gene: TRBV19; clone size: many; CDR3 length: 10; J gene: TRBJ1-1
CDR3 DNA: TGTGCCAGCAGCTTAGACCAGACCTATGGCTACACCTTC; CDR3 protein: CASSLDQTYGYTF; D gene: -; V gene: TRBV7-3; clone size: few; CDR3 length: 13; J gene: TRBJ1-2
CDR3 DNA: TGTGCCAGCAGCCACCTAGGACTAGCGGGAGACACCGGGGAGCTGTTTTTT; CDR3 protein: CASSHLGLAGDTGELFF; D gene: TRBD2; V gene: TRBV28; clone size: -; CDR3 length: 17; J gene: TRBJ2-2
CDR3 DNA: TGTGCCAGCAGCTCCCACAGGAACATAGGCGCCGGGGAGCTGTTTTTT; CDR3 protein: CASSSHRNIGAGELFF; D gene: -; V gene: TRBV7-3; clone size: many; CDR3 length: 16; J gene: TRBJ2-2
CDR3 DNA: TGCAGTGCTAGAGATGCGGCGCGGAGCTCCTACAATGAGCAGTTCTTC; CDR3 protein: CSARDAARSSYNEQFF; D gene: -; V gene: TRBV20-1; clone size: -; CDR3 length: 16; J gene: TRBJ2-1
CDR3 DNA: TGTGCCAGCAGCTTTGGGAGAAACAATCAGCCCCAGCATTTT; CDR3 protein: CASSFGRNNQPQHF; D gene: -; V gene: TRBV5-6; clone size: many; CDR3 length: 14; J gene: TRBJ1-5
CDR3 DNA: TGTGCCAGCACCCCGGGGGACCGGGAGACCCAGTACTTC; CDR3 protein: CASTPGDRETQYF; D gene: -; V gene: TRBV28; clone size: many; CDR3 length: 13; J gene: TRBJ2-5
CDR3 DNA: TGCGCCAGCAGCCAAAATAACTTGCAGGGGGCCAACGTCCTGACTTTC; CDR3 protein: CASSQNNLQGANVLTF; D gene: -; V gene: TRBV4-3; clone size: few; CDR3 length: 16; J gene: TRBJ2-6
CDR3 DNA: TGTGCCAGCAGCCAAGGGGTCCAGGGGGCTTCTGGCTACACCTTC; CDR3 protein: CASSQGVQGASGYTF; D gene: TRBD1; V gene: TRBV3-1; clone size: -; CDR3 length: 15; J gene: TRBJ1-2
CDR3 DNA: TGTGCCAGCAGCGCCCAGGGGATGGACACTGAAGCTTTCTTT; CDR3 protein: CASSAQGMDTEAFF; D gene: -; V gene: TRBV7-2; clone size: many; CDR3 length: 14; J gene: TRBJ1-1